These T cell receptor beta chains were read from a single sample in a study of T cell repertoires in cytomegalovirus infection. TCRdb reprocessed the reads with MiXCR, giving one entry per CDR3 protein. The top ten clones hold around 2.8% of a sample with under 850,000 distinct CDR3 sequences, under 40% of them seen once. Sequenced: PBMCs. The receptors were gathered from a human donor in good health (CMV status not recorded). Some clones in this sample may be carry-over from other donors' samples. CDR3s include the opening cysteine and the closing phenylalanine or tryptophan. The order of the fields is D gene, J gene, V gene, clone size, CDR3 DNA, CDR3 protein. D genes are given only for firm matches. The size entry is marked missing in some rows and otherwise reads once, few, many or a size class.

NA,TRBJ2-1,TRBV27,NA,TGTGCCAGCAGTCAATTGACAGGAGCCTACAATGAGCAGTTCTTC,CASSQLTGAYNEQFF
NA,TRBJ2-4,TRBV9,NA,TGTGCCAGCAGCGTAGACGAGGGAAGAGCCAAAAACATTCAGTACTTC,CASSVDEGRAKNIQYF
NA,TRBJ1-2,TRBV7-8,NA,TGTGCCAGCAGCTACGGGGTGGACTATGGCTACACCTTC,CASSYGVDYGYTF
TRBD2,TRBJ2-2,TRBV7-2,NA,TGTGCCAGCAGCTCTTGGACTAGCGCCACCGGGGAGCTGTTTTTT,CASSSWTSATGELFF
TRBD1,TRBJ1-1,TRBV6-6,NA,TGTGCCAGCAGACGGGGACAGGGAAATGAAGCTTTCTTT,CASRRGQGNEAFF
NA,TRBJ2-2,TRBV6-6,NA,TGTGCCAACTCTCCCCGGACTTTTAGTACCGGGGAGCTGTTTTTT,CANSPRTFSTGELFF
TRBD2,TRBJ2-3,TRBV7-8,NA,TGTGCCAGCAGCTCCTTGACTAGCGTTTGGACAGATACGCAGTATTTT,CASSSLTSVWTDTQYF
TRBD1,TRBJ1-1,TRBV28,NA,TGTGCCAGCAGAGCAGGACAGGACCACACTGAAGCTTTCTTT,CASRAGQDHTEAFF
TRBD2,TRBJ2-3,TRBV20-1,NA,TGCAGTGCTCAACCGGGACTAGCTTCAGATACGCAGTATTTT,CSAQPGLASDTQYF
NA,TRBJ1-5,TRBV24-1,NA,TGTGCCACCAGTGAACCCGGTCTGCAGCCCCAGCATTTT,CATSEPGLQPQHF
NA,TRBJ1-3,TRBV2,NA,TGTGCCAGCGTACGGACGAGCGGAAACACCATATATTTT,CASVRTSGNTIYF
NA,TRBJ2-7,TRBV27,NA,TGTGCCAGCACACGACCGCGCCTAGGGGCCTACGAGCAGTACTTC,CASTRPRLGAYEQYF
NA,TRBJ2-2,TRBV6-6,NA,TGTGCCAGCAAAGGGGATAGCGGAAACACCGGGGAGCTGTTTTTT,CASKGDSGNTGELFF
NA,TRBJ2-3,TRBV4-1,few,TGCGCCAGCAGCCAAGAGAGAGGTTACACAGATACGCAGTATTTT,CASSQERGYTDTQYF
TRBD1,TRBJ2-1,TRBV7-8,NA,TGTGCCAGCGGGGGACAGGGAATTTCGACGACCTACAATGAGCAGTTCTTC,CASGGQGISTTYNEQFF
TRBD2,TRBJ2-7,TRBV7-8,NA,TGTGCCAGCAGCTTAACCTCGACTAGCGGGGGTAGGGCCTACGAGCAGTACTTC,CASSLTSTSGGRAYEQYF
TRBD1,TRBJ2-1,TRBV11-2,NA,TGTGCCAGCAGCTTAAGGGACAGGGGAAACAATGAGCAGTTCTTC,CASSLRDRGNNEQFF
NA,TRBJ2-3,TRBV7-9,NA,TGTGCCAGCAGCTTCGGGAGAGGTCGTACAGAAATATATACGCAGTATTTT,CASSFGRGRTEIYTQYF
TRBD2,TRBJ2-7,TRBV12-3/TRBV12-4,few,TGTGCTTCGTCCGGGACTAGCGGGGGGGAGCAGTACTTC,CASSGTSGGEQYF
TRBD2,TRBJ2-1,TRBV25-1,NA,TGTGCCAGCAGTGACAGGGGTCTAGCGGGGCCCTTCGGTGAGCAGTTCTTC,CASSDRGLAGPFGEQFF
NA,TRBJ2-7,TRBV6-6,few,TGTGCCACCCTAAGTCGGGCCGGGGGCGAGCAGTACTTC,CATLSRAGGEQYF
TRBD2,TRBJ2-1,TRBV12-3/TRBV12-4,NA,TGTGCCAGCAGTTTTTGGCTAGCGGGAGGGCATTCCTACAATGAGCAGTTCTTC,CASSFWLAGGHSYNEQFF
TRBD1,TRBJ1-6,TRBV7-6,many,TGTGCCAGCAGTTTGGGACAGGGGGGTTCACCCCTCCACTTT,CASSLGQGGSPLHF
TRBD2,TRBJ2-5,TRBV27,NA,TGTGCCAGCAGTCCGACTAGCGGGAGGGCCGAGACCCAGTACTTC,CASSPTSGRAETQYF
NA,TRBJ2-1,TRBV28,NA,TGTGCCAGCAGTGTGTCGACATCGAGCTCCTACAATGAGCAGTTCTTC,CASSVSTSSSYNEQFF
TRBD1,TRBJ1-5,TRBV4-1,NA,TGCGCCAGCAGCCATATGGGACAGGGGCCCAATCAGCCCCAGCATTTT,CASSHMGQGPNQPQHF
NA,TRBJ2-2,TRBV7-2,NA,TGTGCCAGCAGCTCAAGTCGGCAGCGGAACACCGGGGAGCTGTTTTTT,CASSSSRQRNTGELFF
NA,TRBJ2-1,TRBV28,many,TGTGCCGCCGTCGGGGTTAGCTCCTACAATGAGCAGTTCTTC,CAAVGVSSYNEQFF
NA,TRBJ2-1,TRBV19,NA,TGTGCCACTAAACTCCAGGGTAGGAGCTACAATGAGCAGTTCTTC,CATKLQGRSYNEQFF
TRBD1,TRBJ1-5,TRBV5-4,few,TGTGCCAGCAGCTTACAGGGGATGGATCAGCCCCAGCATTTT,CASSLQGMDQPQHF
NA,TRBJ1-6,TRBV25-1,NA,TGTGCCAGCAGTGAAGGATCACCCCTCCACTTT,CASSEGSPLHF
TRBD2,TRBJ2-1,TRBV11-2,NA,TGTGCCAGCAGCTTAGCCACTAGCGGGGGAAACAATGAGCAGTTCTTC,CASSLATSGGNNEQFF
TRBD2,TRBJ2-7,TRBV28,few,TGTGCCAGCAACTCACCGGCTAGCGGGAGTTCCTACGAGCAGTACTTC,CASNSPASGSSYEQYF
TRBD2,TRBJ2-1,TRBV3-1,NA,TGTGACAGCAGCCAAGACGGGGGGAGCTCCTACAATGAGCAGTTCTTC,CDSSQDGGSSYNEQFF
TRBD2,TRBJ2-3,TRBV29-1,few,TGCAGCGTTGAAGAAGAACTAGCGGGAGTTCCAGGAGATACGCAGTATTTT,CSVEEELAGVPGDTQYF
NA,TRBJ1-6,TRBV30,NA,TGTGCCTGGAGTGTGATTTCAGGGAACGGCTCACCCCTCCACTTT,CAWSVISGNGSPLHF
NA,TRBJ1-5,TRBV7-8,many,TGTGCCAGCAGCTTATCACGCGGCGCGAATCAGCCCCAGCATTTT,CASSLSRGANQPQHF
TRBD1,TRBJ2-3,TRBV7-2,NA,TGTGCCAGCAGCTTACGGCTGTATTGGACAGGGGAGGCGACAGATACGCAGTATTTT,CASSLRLYWTGEATDTQYF
TRBD1,TRBJ1-2,TRBV7-2,NA,TGTGCCAGCAGCTTAGGGGGTACGGGACAGCTCATCTATGGCTACACCTTC,CASSLGGTGQLIYGYTF
NA,TRBJ2-6,TRBV7-2,few,TGTGCCAGCAGCTTAGTTGGCGGCGGCTCTGGGGCCAACGTCCTGACTTTC,CASSLVGGGSGANVLTF
NA,TRBJ2-3,TRBV30,NA,TGTGCCTGGAGTGTACAGGGTCGTTATACGCAGTATTTT,CAWSVQGRYTQYF
NA,TRBJ2-3,TRBV27,NA,TGTGCCAGCAGTCGCTACCGCACAGATACGCCGTATTTT,CASSRYRTDTPYF
NA,TRBJ1-2,TRBV4-1,NA,TGCGCCAGCAGCCAAGATCTCTTCCCCACAGTAAGGTTGTTTGGCTACACCTTC,CASSQDLFPTVRLFGYTF
TRBD1,TRBJ2-1,TRBV24-1,NA,TGTGCCACCAGGGGGACAGGGGGCACTGTTAATGAGCAGTTCTTC,CATRGTGGTVNEQFF